This paragraph reports one T cell receptor beta chain. The antigen remains undetermined. The data were taken from a study of T cell responses to AZD1222 COVID-19 vaccine. CDR1 and CDR2 from the germline V gene are ENHRY and SYGVKD. V was clipped by 4 bases and J by 0 bases, with 4 bases between them. The CDR3 contains 13 residues. Study-wide points: Clonal diversity was possibly underestimated, and white British individuals and females predominated among donors. Regions 160-218 and 743-854 dominated among vaccine-associated CD4 TCRs spanning spike. Receipt of two AZD1222 doses was followed by a rise in Spike-specific TCR breadth and depth.

The repertoire was sequenced with immunoSEQ multiplex PCR; TCRdb's copy has only in-frame clones and lacks some. The sample comprises 110,000 to 150,000 clones, approximately 91% of which are singletons, and 4% to 5% rests with the top ten. This sample comprised peripheral blood, obtained on day 0 of AZD1222 vaccination. The chain is built from TRBV10-3 and TRBJ1-3; D is uncertain. This sequence originates from an adult in good health. The CDR3 nucleotides are TGTGCCATCAGTGGGGGCTCTGGAAACACCATATATTTT. Protein sequence: CAISGGSGNTIYF.